The rows below give T cell receptor beta chains drawn from one sample of a study of response to subunit inactivated influenza vaccine. MiXCR, run by TCRdb on the RT-PCR reads, gives a single entry per CDR3 protein. The top ten hold over 1.5% of the sample, which has roughly 500,000 distinct CDR3 sequences, roughly 27% seen once. The sequencing here drew on CD4+ T cells sorted from PBMCs, taken more than 4 days after vaccination. All receptors derive from a man aged 45 to 65 who received an inactivated influenza vaccine. The CDR3 runs from the conserved cysteine through the conserved F or W. The D gene is left open where the match is weak. Expanded clones are given a class, and other clones once, few, many or no size at all.

clone size: -
D gene: TRBD2
V gene: TRBV6-1
J gene: TRBJ2-2
CDR3 length: 16
CDR3 protein: CASSSRTSPGTGELFF
CDR3 DNA: TGTGCCAGCAGTAGCCGGACTAGCCCGGGCACCGGGGAGCTGTTTTTT

clone size: many
D gene: TRBD2
V gene: TRBV5-1
J gene: TRBJ2-1
CDR3 length: 14
CDR3 protein: CASTSGRSYNEQFF
CDR3 DNA: TGCGCCAGCACCAGCGGGAGGTCCTACAATGAGCAGTTCTTC

clone size: few
D gene: -
V gene: TRBV12-3/TRBV12-4
J gene: TRBJ2-2
CDR3 length: 12
CDR3 protein: CASSLHPGELFF
CDR3 DNA: TGTGCCAGCAGTTTGCACCCGGGGGAGCTGTTTTTT

clone size: few
D gene: -
V gene: TRBV4-2
J gene: TRBJ1-5
CDR3 length: 14
CDR3 protein: CASSSGRSTQPQHF
CDR3 DNA: TGTGCCAGCAGCAGTGGCAGGTCAACTCAGCCCCAGCATTTT

clone size: -
D gene: -
V gene: TRBV28
J gene: TRBJ2-7
CDR3 length: 12
CDR3 protein: CATMGEANEQYF
CDR3 DNA: TGTGCCACAATGGGGGAGGCAAACGAGCAGTACTTC

clone size: -
D gene: TRBD2
V gene: TRBV28
J gene: TRBJ2-7
CDR3 length: 16
CDR3 protein: CASSPPGLAGGNEQYF
CDR3 DNA: TGTGCCAGCAGTCCTCCCGGTCTAGCGGGAGGGAACGAGCAGTACTTC

clone size: -
D gene: -
V gene: TRBV20-1
J gene: TRBJ1-5
CDR3 length: 16
CDR3 protein: CSARDPRDGSNQPQHF
CDR3 DNA: TGCAGTGCTAGAGATCCGCGGGACGGGAGCAATCAGCCCCAGCATTTT

clone size: -
D gene: TRBD1
V gene: TRBV4-1
J gene: TRBJ2-7
CDR3 length: 22
CDR3 protein: CASSQLFGQGATITDLSYEQYF
CDR3 DNA: TGCGCCAGCAGCCAACTCTTCGGACAGGGGGCTACCATAACCGACCTTTCCTACGAGCAGTACTTC

clone size: few
D gene: TRBD2
V gene: TRBV6-2/TRBV6-3
J gene: TRBJ2-1
CDR3 length: 17
CDR3 protein: CASSRSPSGNSYNEQFF
CDR3 DNA: TGTGCCAGCAGCCGGAGCCCTAGCGGGAACAGCTACAATGAGCAGTTCTTC

clone size: -
D gene: -
V gene: TRBV12-3/TRBV12-4
J gene: TRBJ1-6
CDR3 length: 13
CDR3 protein: CASSGQNNSPLHF
CDR3 DNA: TGTGCCAGCAGTGGACAGAATAATTCACCCCTCCACTTT

clone size: few
D gene: TRBD1
V gene: TRBV20-1
J gene: TRBJ1-2
CDR3 length: 13
CDR3 protein: CSASLPGQGGYTF
CDR3 DNA: TGCAGTGCTTCACTTCCGGGACAGGGAGGCTACACCTTC

clone size: few
D gene: -
V gene: TRBV4-2
J gene: TRBJ2-7
CDR3 length: 16
CDR3 protein: CASSQTTSAGWHEQYF
CDR3 DNA: TGTGCCAGCAGCCAGACCACCTCGGCAGGGTGGCACGAGCAGTACTTC

clone size: -
D gene: TRBD2
V gene: TRBV7-2
J gene: TRBJ2-5
CDR3 length: 16
CDR3 protein: CASSLVVTSGQETQYF
CDR3 DNA: TGTGCCAGCAGCTTAGTGGTGACTAGCGGCCAAGAGACCCAGTACTTC

clone size: few
D gene: -
V gene: TRBV28
J gene: TRBJ1-2
CDR3 length: 14
CDR3 protein: CASSPGTFPYGYTF
CDR3 DNA: TGTGCCAGCAGCCCCGGGACATTTCCCTATGGCTACACCTTC

clone size: few
D gene: -
V gene: TRBV7-9
J gene: TRBJ1-2
CDR3 length: 17
CDR3 protein: CASSNSGRGSGYGGYTF
CDR3 DNA: TGTGCCAGCAGCAACAGTGGGCGCGGCTCGGGGTATGGTGGCTACACCTTC

clone size: -
D gene: TRBD2
V gene: TRBV6-2/TRBV6-3
J gene: TRBJ2-7
CDR3 length: 14
CDR3 protein: CASTRLANSYEQYF
CDR3 DNA: TGTGCCAGCACTAGACTAGCCAACTCCTACGAGCAGTACTTC

clone size: -
D gene: -
V gene: TRBV6-1
J gene: TRBJ2-2
CDR3 length: 14
CDR3 protein: CASSKTVFTGELFF
CDR3 DNA: TGTGCCAGCAGCAAGACAGTATTCACCGGGGAGCTGTTTTTT

clone size: many
D gene: -
V gene: TRBV5-5
J gene: TRBJ2-7
CDR3 length: 14
CDR3 protein: CASSWLVLGYEQYF
CDR3 DNA: TGTGCCAGCAGCTGGTTGGTCCTCGGCTACGAGCAGTACTTC

clone size: -
D gene: -
V gene: TRBV4-2
J gene: TRBJ2-2
CDR3 length: 17
CDR3 protein: CASSQVLDSGNTGELFF
CDR3 DNA: TGTGCCAGCAGCCAAGTTCTGGATAGCGGGAACACCGGGGAGCTGTTTTTT

clone size: -
D gene: -
V gene: TRBV6-1
J gene: TRBJ2-7
CDR3 length: 14
CDR3 protein: CASRPQVLSYEQYF
CDR3 DNA: TGTGCCAGCAGACCACAGGTTTTATCCTACGAGCAGTACTTC

clone size: few
D gene: -
V gene: TRBV7-2
J gene: TRBJ2-4
CDR3 length: 14
CDR3 protein: CASSLGQYKNIQYF
CDR3 DNA: TGTGCCAGCAGCTTAGGACAGTACAAAAACATTCAGTACTTC

clone size: -
D gene: TRBD1
V gene: TRBV20-1
J gene: TRBJ1-6
CDR3 length: 14
CDR3 protein: CSALRGQINSPLHF
CDR3 DNA: TGCAGTGCTTTGAGGGGACAGATTAATTCACCCCTCCACTTT

clone size: -
D gene: -
V gene: TRBV20-1
J gene: TRBJ2-5
CDR3 length: 14
CDR3 protein: CSAIGIQETETQYF
CDR3 DNA: TGCAGTGCTATCGGAATACAGGAGACTGAGACCCAGTACTTC

clone size: -
D gene: -
V gene: TRBV18
J gene: TRBJ2-7
CDR3 length: 14
CDR3 protein: CASSPQGEYGEQYF
CDR3 DNA: TGTGCCAGCTCACCCCAGGGAGAATATGGCGAGCAGTACTTC

clone size: -
D gene: TRBD1
V gene: TRBV20-1
J gene: TRBJ2-2
CDR3 length: 15
CDR3 protein: CSAKQGAPNTGELFF
CDR3 DNA: TGCAGTGCTAAGCAGGGGGCACCGAACACCGGGGAGCTGTTTTTT

clone size: -
D gene: TRBD1
V gene: TRBV7-9
J gene: TRBJ1-4
CDR3 length: 15
CDR3 protein: CASRLTGTGNEKLFF
CDR3 DNA: TGTGCCAGCAGGCTAACCGGGACAGGAAATGAAAAACTGTTTTTT

clone size: -
D gene: TRBD1
V gene: TRBV5-1
J gene: TRBJ1-4
CDR3 length: 15
CDR3 protein: CASSEGGTGNEKLFF
CDR3 DNA: TGCGCCAGCAGCGAGGGCGGGACAGGGAATGAAAAACTGTTTTTT

clone size: -
D gene: -
V gene: TRBV6-5
J gene: TRBJ2-1
CDR3 length: 14
CDR3 protein: CASSYSRWRNEQFF
CDR3 DNA: TGTGCCAGCAGTTATTCAAGATGGAGGAATGAGCAGTTCTTC

clone size: -
D gene: -
V gene: TRBV5-6
J gene: TRBJ2-4
CDR3 length: 14
CDR3 protein: CASSLQQGRNIQYF
CDR3 DNA: TGTGCCAGCAGCTTACAACAGGGCAGAAACATTCAGTACTTC

clone size: few
D gene: TRBD2
V gene: TRBV6-1
J gene: TRBJ2-7
CDR3 length: 14
CDR3 protein: CASSATSGSYEQYF
CDR3 DNA: TGTGCCAGCAGTGCAACTAGCGGGAGTTACGAGCAGTACTTC

clone size: few
D gene: TRBD1
V gene: TRBV28
J gene: TRBJ2-7
CDR3 length: 15
CDR3 protein: CASRAPGQGGYEQYF
CDR3 DNA: TGTGCCAGCAGGGCTCCGGGACAGGGAGGGTACGAGCAGTACTTC

clone size: few
D gene: -
V gene: TRBV15
J gene: TRBJ2-3
CDR3 length: 13
CDR3 protein: CATSRRTTDTQYF
CDR3 DNA: TGTGCCACCAGCAGGAGAACCACAGATACGCAGTATTTT

clone size: few
D gene: -
V gene: TRBV5-4
J gene: TRBJ1-4
CDR3 length: 13
CDR3 protein: CASSPWSNEKLFF
CDR3 DNA: TGTGCCAGCAGCCCCTGGTCTAATGAAAAACTGTTTTTT

clone size: -
D gene: -
V gene: TRBV5-1
J gene: TRBJ1-6
CDR3 length: 18
CDR3 protein: CASSLAIWTPSKSSPLHF
CDR3 DNA: TGCGCCAGCAGCTTGGCCATCTGGACACCTTCTAAGAGTTCACCCCTCCACTTT

clone size: -
D gene: -
V gene: TRBV4-3
J gene: TRBJ1-5
CDR3 length: 14
CDR3 protein: CASSQSLDYQPQHF
CDR3 DNA: TGCGCCAGCAGCCAATCGCTGGATTATCAGCCCCAGCATTTT

clone size: few
D gene: -
V gene: TRBV7-2
J gene: TRBJ1-1
CDR3 length: 13
CDR3 protein: CASSLDVGLEAFF
CDR3 DNA: TGTGCCAGCAGCTTAGACGTGGGGCTGGAAGCTTTCTTT

clone size: -
D gene: -
V gene: TRBV13
J gene: TRBJ1-6
CDR3 length: 18
CDR3 protein: CASSPGGLGRSYNSPLHF
CDR3 DNA: TGTGCCAGCAGCCCTGGGGGGTTGGGAAGATCCTATAATTCACCCCTCCACTTT

clone size: -
D gene: -
V gene: TRBV5-1
J gene: TRBJ2-2
CDR3 length: 15
CDR3 protein: CASSSRDKYTGELLF
CDR3 DNA: TGCGCCAGCAGCTCCAGGGACAAATACACCGGGGAGCTGCTTTTT

clone size: -
D gene: -
V gene: TRBV28
J gene: TRBJ2-2
CDR3 length: 14
CDR3 protein: CASSVSPLTGELFF
CDR3 DNA: TGTGCCAGCAGTGTCTCCCCACTCACCGGGGAGCTGTTTTTT

clone size: -
D gene: TRBD2
V gene: TRBV2
J gene: TRBJ2-2
CDR3 length: 14
CDR3 protein: CAGLAAKNTGELFF
CDR3 DNA: TGTGCCGGACTAGCGGCGAAGAACACCGGGGAGCTGTTTTTT

clone size: few
D gene: TRBD2
V gene: TRBV20-1
J gene: TRBJ2-1
CDR3 length: 15
CDR3 protein: CSARDGTSGNNEQFF
CDR3 DNA: TGCAGTGCTAGAGACGGGACTAGCGGGAACAATGAGCAGTTCTTC

clone size: few
D gene: -
V gene: TRBV28
J gene: TRBJ2-6
CDR3 length: 17
CDR3 protein: CASSRNRVRSGANVLTF
CDR3 DNA: TGTGCCAGCAGCCGGAACAGGGTCCGCTCTGGGGCCAACGTCCTGACTTTC

clone size: -
D gene: TRBD2
V gene: TRBV6-6
J gene: TRBJ2-1
CDR3 length: 12
CDR3 protein: CAGSGRGDEQFF
CDR3 DNA: TGTGCCGGTAGCGGGAGAGGTGATGAGCAGTTCTTC

clone size: few
D gene: TRBD2
V gene: TRBV7-8
J gene: TRBJ2-3
CDR3 length: 19
CDR3 protein: CASSPIPSLAGVGADTQYF
CDR3 DNA: TGTGCCAGCAGCCCCATACCCTCCCTAGCGGGAGTGGGCGCAGATACGCAGTATTTT

clone size: -
D gene: -
V gene: TRBV29-1
J gene: TRBJ1-2
CDR3 length: 14
CDR3 protein: CSVEGEGRNYGYTF
CDR3 DNA: TGCAGCGTTGAAGGTGAGGGGAGGAACTATGGCTACACCTTC

clone size: -
D gene: TRBD1
V gene: TRBV6-5
J gene: TRBJ1-4
CDR3 length: 15
CDR3 protein: CASSSTDRVGEKLFF
CDR3 DNA: TGTGCCAGCAGTTCCACCGACAGGGTAGGGGAAAAACTGTTTTTT

clone size: -
D gene: TRBD2
V gene: TRBV3-1
J gene: TRBJ2-3
CDR3 length: 12
CDR3 protein: CASSPGLDTHYF
CDR3 DNA: TGTGCCAGCAGCCCGGGACTAGATACGCATTATTTT

clone size: -
D gene: TRBD2
V gene: TRBV20-1
J gene: TRBJ2-1
CDR3 length: 18
CDR3 protein: CSASPAGGGGSSYNEQFF
CDR3 DNA: TGCAGTGCCAGCCCCGCGGGGGGCGGGGGTAGTTCCTACAATGAGCAGTTCTTC